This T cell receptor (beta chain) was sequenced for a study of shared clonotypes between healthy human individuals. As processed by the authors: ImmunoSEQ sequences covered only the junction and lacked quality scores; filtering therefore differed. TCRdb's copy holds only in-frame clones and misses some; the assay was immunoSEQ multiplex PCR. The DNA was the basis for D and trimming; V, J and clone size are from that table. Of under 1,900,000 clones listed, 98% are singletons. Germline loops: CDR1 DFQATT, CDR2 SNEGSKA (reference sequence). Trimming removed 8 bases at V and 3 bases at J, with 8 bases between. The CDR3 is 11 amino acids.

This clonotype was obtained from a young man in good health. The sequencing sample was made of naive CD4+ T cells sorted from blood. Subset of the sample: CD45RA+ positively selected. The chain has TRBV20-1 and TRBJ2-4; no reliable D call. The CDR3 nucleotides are TGCAGTCCGCAAGGCAAAAACATTCAGTACTTC. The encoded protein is CSPQGKNIQYF.